This TCR beta chain comes out of a study of blood T cell repertoires in COVID-19. At the level of the study: The analysed material was cDNA or gDNA that came from T cells, B-cell-depleted T cells, or PBMCs.

Under the authors' procedure: Reference gene primer amplification yielded estimated nucleated cell counts. Assay: immunoSEQ multiplex PCR; the TCRdb copy retains only in-frame clones and omits some. D and trimming come from the DNA, and the V and J calls and clone size come from that table. The sample carries approximately 75,000 clones, 74% recorded once. Germline V gives CDR1 MNHNY, CDR2 SVGAGI (reference sequence). This CDR3 is 15 amino acids long. Losses at the gene ends were 6 bases for V and 6 bases for J; bases not matched to a gene: 9. This receptor was identified in a human donor with acute or convalescent COVID-19. The donor label of this sample is uncertain. This chain connects TRBV6-6 to TRBJ2-1; 9 positions agree with TRBD2. The sequenced sample consisted of peripheral blood. The CDR3, as DNA: TGTGCCAGCAGCCTTGGGATAGCGGGAGCCAATGAGCAGTTCTTC. It translates to CASSLGIAGANEQFF.